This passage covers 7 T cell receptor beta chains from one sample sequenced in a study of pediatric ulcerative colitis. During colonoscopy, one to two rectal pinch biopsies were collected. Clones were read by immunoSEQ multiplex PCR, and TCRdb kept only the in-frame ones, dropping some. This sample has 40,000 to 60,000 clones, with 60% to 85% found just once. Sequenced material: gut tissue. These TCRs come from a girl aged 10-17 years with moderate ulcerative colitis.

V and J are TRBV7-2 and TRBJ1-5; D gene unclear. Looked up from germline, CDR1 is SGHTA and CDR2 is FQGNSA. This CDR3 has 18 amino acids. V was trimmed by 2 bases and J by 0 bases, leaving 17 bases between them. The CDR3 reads CASSLNDVRTDSNQPQHF. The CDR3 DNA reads TGTGCCAGCAGCTTAAACGACGTTAGGACGGATAGCAATCAGCCCCAGCATTTT.

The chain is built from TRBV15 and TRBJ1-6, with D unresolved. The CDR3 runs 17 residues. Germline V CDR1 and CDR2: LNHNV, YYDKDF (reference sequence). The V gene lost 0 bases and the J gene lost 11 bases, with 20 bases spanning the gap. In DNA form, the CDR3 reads TGTGCCACCAGCAGAGATAGCCATGGAGGGATAAGGCCACCCCTCCACTTT. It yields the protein CATSRDSHGGIRPPLHF.

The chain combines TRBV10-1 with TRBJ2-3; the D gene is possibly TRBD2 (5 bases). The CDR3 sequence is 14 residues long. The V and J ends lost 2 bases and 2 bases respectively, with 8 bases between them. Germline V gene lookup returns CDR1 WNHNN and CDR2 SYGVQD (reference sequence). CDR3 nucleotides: TGCGCCAGCAGTGAGAACGGACTCACAGATACGCAGTATTTT. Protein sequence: CASSENGLTDTQYF.

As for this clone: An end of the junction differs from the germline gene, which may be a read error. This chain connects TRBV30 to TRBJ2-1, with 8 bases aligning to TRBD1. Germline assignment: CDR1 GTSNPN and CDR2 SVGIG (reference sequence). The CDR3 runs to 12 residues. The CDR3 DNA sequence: TGTGCCTGGAGTGTGTTTCGGACAGGGACGGTCTTC. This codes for CAWSVFRTGTVF.

The CDR3 DNA reads as TGTGCCAGCAGCTTAGTGGGGGGCCAAGAGACCCAGTACTTC. Encoded protein: CASSLVGGQETQYF. V gene TRBV7-8 combines with J gene TRBJ2-5; D possibly corresponds to TRBD2 (6 bases). This CDR3 comprises 14 residues. V was pared by 1 base and J by 1 base, with 7 bases between. The germline gives CDR1 SGHVS, CDR2 FQNEAQ.

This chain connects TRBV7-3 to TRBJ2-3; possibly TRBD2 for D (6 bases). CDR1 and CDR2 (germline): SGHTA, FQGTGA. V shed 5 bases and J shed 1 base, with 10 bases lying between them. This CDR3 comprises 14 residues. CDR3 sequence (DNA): TGTGCCAGCAGCCTGGGACTGGGCACAGATACGCAGTATTTT. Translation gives CASSLGLGTDTQYF.

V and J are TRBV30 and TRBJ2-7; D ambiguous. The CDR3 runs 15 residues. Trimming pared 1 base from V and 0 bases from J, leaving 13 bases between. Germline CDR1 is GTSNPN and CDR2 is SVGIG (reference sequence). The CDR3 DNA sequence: TGTGCCTGGAGTGCGAAAGGTTTCGTCTCCTACGAGCAGTACTTC. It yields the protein CAWSAKGFVSYEQYF.